Reported below is one T cell receptor (beta chain). The antigen it recognizes is unknown. No much larger clone exists at a distance of one base, and base qualities are not known. Collaborating institutions collected whole blood in K2EDTA tubes following their own protocols. For TCRbeta analysis, collaborators shipped samples in one of three forms: frozen whole blood, isolated PBMCs, or DNA extracted from either of those sample types. Trimming accounts for 6 bases at V and 4 bases at J, while the number of junction bases matched to no gene is 23. The CDR3 runs 20 amino acids, cysteine and phenylalanine included. The kept DNA is CDR3 alone, 60 bases in frame from the first base. The immunoSEQ Assay, a bias-controlled multiplex PCR, was used to amplify TCRbeta CDR3 regions from genomic DNA. The paper's processing steps were these. Nucleated cell counts per sample were estimated from amplification of reference gene primers within the assay. To quantify the absolute abundance of each unique TCRbeta CDR3 rearrangement, sequence reads were collapsed and filtered. For each sample, productive Simpson clonality was calculated by taking the square root of Simpson's diversity index across productive rearrangements. Held by TCRdb, this immuneACCESS table contains in-frame sequences only and omits some clones. Under half of the omission traces to an unresolved V gene where checked; the cause of the rest is unknown. V and J calls and clone size are as listed in that table; D and trimming were resolved from the DNA. A total of about 220,000 clones appear in this sample, over 75% of them only once. The top ten clones comprise roughly 2% of the sample.

The data stem from a study of blood T cell repertoires in COVID-19 (TCRdb year 2020). Regarding the research as a whole: Samples covering the acute and convalescent phases of COVID-19 were provided by collaborators in the United States, Italy and Spain. The sample metadata nearly always contained a de-identified subject ID, COVID-19 status, age in years and sex. Deeply sampled blood TCRbeta repertoires from subjects exposed to, actively infected with, or recovered from COVID-19 were included in the dataset. The repertoires were released in a freely available public database intended as a resource for research on the immune response to SARS-CoV-2. Where HLA class I and class II types were available, the types were taken from metadata supplied by the sample provider, not from assay-based typing. The prospective study material was composed of cDNA or gDNA derived from T cells, B-cell-depleted T cells, or PBMCs. Samples came from the ongoing ImmuneRACE study (first 160 participants) plus 1,254 subjects from 6 global collaborators.

Summary of the overall study and its limitations: Clinical and demographic metadata were provided uncurated, with the amount varying by source and participant.

The sequence joins TRBV23-1 to TRBJ2-2; 7 bases in the junction line up with TRBD2. TRBV23-1 is treated as an ORF (open reading frame) with a function not yet certain. The TCR originated in a middle-aged man with active or convalescent COVID-19. The sequenced sample consisted of peripheral blood. The DNA reads TGCGCCAGCAGAAGACTAAGGCGGCTAGCGGTTGACATCCGCACCGGGGAGCTGTTTTTT. The translation is CASRRLRRLAVDIRTGELFF.